The T cell receptor beta chain under discussion was sequenced for a study of cytomegalovirus exposure and HLA in healthy donors. As concerns this clone: The antigen is not known.

While unrecorded immune exposures were likely, the donors were nominally healthy when sampled. CDR1 LGHNA and CDR2 YNFKEQ come from the germline V gene. V was pared by 2 bases and J by 1 base, with 8 bases of the junction left unmatched. The CDR3 totals 18 residues. Study results and limitations: It was reportedly the case that the classifier diagnosed cytomegalovirus status with high specificity and sensitivity.

It was with 60 Vbeta and 13 Jbeta primers that the PCR ran. Profiling relied on immunoSEQ multiplex PCR, and the TCRdb table lists in-frame clones only, not all of them. This table holds roughly 180,000 clones, 70% to 85% found once. This sequence originates from a man aged 18 to 30 in good health and CMV-seronegative. V usage is TRBV4-2 and J usage is TRBJ2-3, with TRBD2 identical over 11 bases. Sequenced: PBMCs. CDR3 region: CASSQKLAGGGGTDTQYF. The DNA for the CDR3 is TGTGCCAGCAGCCAAAAGCTAGCGGGAGGCGGGGGCACAGATACGCAGTATTTT.